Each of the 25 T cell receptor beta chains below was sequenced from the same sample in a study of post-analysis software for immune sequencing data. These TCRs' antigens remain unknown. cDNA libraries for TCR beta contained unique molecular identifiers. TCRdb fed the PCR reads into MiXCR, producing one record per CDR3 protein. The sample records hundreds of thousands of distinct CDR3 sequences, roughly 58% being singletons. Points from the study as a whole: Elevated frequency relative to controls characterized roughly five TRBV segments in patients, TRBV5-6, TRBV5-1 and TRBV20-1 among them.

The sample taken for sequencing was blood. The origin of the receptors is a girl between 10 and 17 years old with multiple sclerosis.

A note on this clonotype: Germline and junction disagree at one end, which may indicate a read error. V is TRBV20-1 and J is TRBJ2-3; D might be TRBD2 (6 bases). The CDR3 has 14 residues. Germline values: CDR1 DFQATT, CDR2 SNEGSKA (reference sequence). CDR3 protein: CSARVPGTADTQYF. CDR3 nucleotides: TGCAGTGCGAGAGTGCCGGGGACTGCAGATACGCAGTATTTT.

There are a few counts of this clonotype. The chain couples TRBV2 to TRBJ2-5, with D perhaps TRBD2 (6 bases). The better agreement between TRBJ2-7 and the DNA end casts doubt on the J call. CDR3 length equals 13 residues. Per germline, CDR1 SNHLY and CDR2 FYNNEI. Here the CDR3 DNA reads TGTGCCAGCAGCCCCGGGAGTGCCTACGAGCAGTACTTC. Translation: CASSPGSAYEQYF.

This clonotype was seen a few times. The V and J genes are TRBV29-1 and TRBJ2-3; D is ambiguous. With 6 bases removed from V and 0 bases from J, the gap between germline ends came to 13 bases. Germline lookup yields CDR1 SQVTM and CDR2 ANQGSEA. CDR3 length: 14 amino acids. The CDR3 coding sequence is TGCAGCGTCCGCCGCTATGACAGCACAGATACGCAGTATTTT. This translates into CSVRRYDSTDTQYF.

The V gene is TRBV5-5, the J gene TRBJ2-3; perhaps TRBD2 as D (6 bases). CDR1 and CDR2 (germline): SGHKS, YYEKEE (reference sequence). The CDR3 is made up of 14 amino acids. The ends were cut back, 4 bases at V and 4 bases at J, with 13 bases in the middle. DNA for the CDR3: TGTGCCAGCAGCACCGGGACTGCCCCAGATACGCAGTATTTT. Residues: CASSTGTAPDTQYF.

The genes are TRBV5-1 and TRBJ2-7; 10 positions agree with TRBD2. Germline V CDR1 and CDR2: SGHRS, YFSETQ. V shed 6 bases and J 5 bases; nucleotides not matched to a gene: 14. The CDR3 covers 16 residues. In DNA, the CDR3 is TGCGCCAGCACCCTAAAAGCGGGAGGGCCGGGCCACGAGCAGTACTTC. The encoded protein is CASTLKAGGPGHEQYF.

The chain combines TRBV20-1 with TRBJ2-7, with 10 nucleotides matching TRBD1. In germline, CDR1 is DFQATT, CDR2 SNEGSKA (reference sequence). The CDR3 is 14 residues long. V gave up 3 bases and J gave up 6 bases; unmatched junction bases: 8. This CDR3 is CSARYGTGVSEQYF. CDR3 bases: TGCAGTGCTAGGTACGGGACAGGGGTTTCCGAGCAGTACTTC.

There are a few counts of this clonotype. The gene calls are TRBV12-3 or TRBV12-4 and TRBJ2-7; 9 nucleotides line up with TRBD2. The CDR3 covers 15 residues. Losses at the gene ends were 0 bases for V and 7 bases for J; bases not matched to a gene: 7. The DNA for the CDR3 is TGTGCCAGCAGTTTAGCTAGCGGGGGCCCTGGGGAGCAGTACTTC. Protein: CASSLASGGPGEQYF.

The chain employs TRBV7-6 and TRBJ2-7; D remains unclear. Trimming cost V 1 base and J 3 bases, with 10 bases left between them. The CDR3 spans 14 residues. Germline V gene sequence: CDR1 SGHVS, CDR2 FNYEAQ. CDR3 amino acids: CASSLEGFGYEQYF. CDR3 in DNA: TGTGCCAGCAGCTTAGAAGGCTTTGGCTACGAGCAGTACTTC. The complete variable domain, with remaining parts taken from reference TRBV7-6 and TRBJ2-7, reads GAGVSQSPRYKVTKRGQDVALRCDPISGHVSLYWYRQALGQGPEFLTYFNYEAQQDKSGLPNDRFSAERPEGSISTLTIQRTEQRDSAMYRCASSLEGFGYEQYFGPGTRLTVT.

The CDR3 spells CSVEGDRGNYGYTF. CDR3 sequence (DNA): TGCAGCGTTGAAGGGGACAGGGGTAACTATGGCTACACCTTC. The chain is built from TRBV29-1 and TRBJ1-2; 10 bases match TRBD1. The CDR3 spans 14 residues. The trim removed 1 base at V and 1 base at J, leaving 0 bases unmatched. The germline V gene has CDR1 SQVTM and CDR2 ANQGSEA.

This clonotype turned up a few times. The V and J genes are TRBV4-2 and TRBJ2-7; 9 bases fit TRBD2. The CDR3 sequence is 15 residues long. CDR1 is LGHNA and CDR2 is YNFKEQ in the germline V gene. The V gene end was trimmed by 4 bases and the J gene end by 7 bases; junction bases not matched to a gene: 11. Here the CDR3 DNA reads TGTGCCAGCAGCCCCCGACTAGCGGAGGCGGGGGAGCAGTACTTC. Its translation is CASSPRLAEAGEQYF.

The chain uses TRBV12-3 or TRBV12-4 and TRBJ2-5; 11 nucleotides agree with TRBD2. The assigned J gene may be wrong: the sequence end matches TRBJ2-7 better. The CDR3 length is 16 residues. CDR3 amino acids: CASSAVAGGGEDEQYF. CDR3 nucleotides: TGTGCCAGCAGTGCAGTAGCGGGAGGGGGTGAGGACGAGCAGTACTTC.

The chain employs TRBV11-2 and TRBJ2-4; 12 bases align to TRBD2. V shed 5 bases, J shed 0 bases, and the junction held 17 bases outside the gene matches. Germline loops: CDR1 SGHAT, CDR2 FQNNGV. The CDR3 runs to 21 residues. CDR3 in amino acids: CASSPTPLAGGPNLAKNIQYF. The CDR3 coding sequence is TGTGCCAGCAGCCCGACTCCCCTAGCGGGGGGGCCGAATCTAGCCAAAAACATTCAGTACTTC.

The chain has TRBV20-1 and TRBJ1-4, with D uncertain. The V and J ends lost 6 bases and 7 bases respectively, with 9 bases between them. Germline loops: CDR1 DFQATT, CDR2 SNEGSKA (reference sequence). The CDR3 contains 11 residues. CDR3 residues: CSAESGEKLFF. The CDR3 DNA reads TGCAGTGCGGAGTCGGGTGAAAAACTGTTTTTT.

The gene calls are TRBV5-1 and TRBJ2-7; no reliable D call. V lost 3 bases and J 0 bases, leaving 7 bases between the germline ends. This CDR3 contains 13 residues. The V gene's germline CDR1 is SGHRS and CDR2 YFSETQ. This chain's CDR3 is CASSYPSSYEQYF. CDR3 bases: TGCGCCAGCAGCTACCCGAGCTCCTACGAGCAGTACTTC.

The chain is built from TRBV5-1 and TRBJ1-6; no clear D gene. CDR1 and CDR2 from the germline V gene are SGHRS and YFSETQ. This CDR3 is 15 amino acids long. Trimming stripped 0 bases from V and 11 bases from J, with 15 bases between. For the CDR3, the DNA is TGCGCCAGCAGCTTGGATGTAGGACGGGGAACACCCCTCCACTTT. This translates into CASSLDVGRGTPLHF.

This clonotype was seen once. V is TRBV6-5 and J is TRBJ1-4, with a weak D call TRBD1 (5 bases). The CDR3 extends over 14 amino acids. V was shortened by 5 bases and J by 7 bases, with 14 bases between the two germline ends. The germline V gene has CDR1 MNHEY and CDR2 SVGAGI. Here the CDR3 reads CASSPQGGIEKLFF. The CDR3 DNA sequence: TGTGCCAGCAGTCCGCAGGGCGGGATTGAAAAACTGTTTTTT.

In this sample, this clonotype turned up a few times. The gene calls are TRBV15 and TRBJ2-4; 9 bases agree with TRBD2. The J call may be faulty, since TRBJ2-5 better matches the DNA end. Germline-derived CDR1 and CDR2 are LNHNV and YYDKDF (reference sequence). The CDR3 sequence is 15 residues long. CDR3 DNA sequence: TGTGCCACCAGCAGAGCCACCGGACTAGCGAGGACCCAGTACTTC. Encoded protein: CATSRATGLARTQYF.

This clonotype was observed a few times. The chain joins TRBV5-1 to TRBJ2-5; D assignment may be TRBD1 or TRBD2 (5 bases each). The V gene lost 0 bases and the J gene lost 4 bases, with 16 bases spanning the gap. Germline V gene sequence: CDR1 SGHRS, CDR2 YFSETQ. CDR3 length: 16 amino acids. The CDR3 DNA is TGCGCCAGCAGCTTGGGGGGGACGGCAAAAGGAGAGACCCAGTACTTC. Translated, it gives CASSLGGTAKGETQYF.

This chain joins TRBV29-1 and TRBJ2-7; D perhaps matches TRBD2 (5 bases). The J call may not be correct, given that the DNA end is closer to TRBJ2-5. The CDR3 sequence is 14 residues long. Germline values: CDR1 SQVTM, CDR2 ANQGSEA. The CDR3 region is CSVTPGSFEGTQYF. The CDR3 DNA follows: TGCAGCGTCACTCCCGGCAGCTTCGAGGGGACCCAGTACTTC.

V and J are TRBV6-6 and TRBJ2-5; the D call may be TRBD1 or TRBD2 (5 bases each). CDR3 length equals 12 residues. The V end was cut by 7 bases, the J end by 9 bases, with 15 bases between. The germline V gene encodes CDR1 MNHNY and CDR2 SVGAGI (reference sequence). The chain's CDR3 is CASTPTVGAQYF. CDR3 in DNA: TGTGCCAGCACCCCCACCGTGGGGGCCCAGTACTTC.

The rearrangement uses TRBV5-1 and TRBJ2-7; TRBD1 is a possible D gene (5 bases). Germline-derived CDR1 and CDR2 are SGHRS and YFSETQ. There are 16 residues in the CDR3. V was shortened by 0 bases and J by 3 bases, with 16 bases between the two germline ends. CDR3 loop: CASSLAAVGDYYEQYF. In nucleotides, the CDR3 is TGCGCCAGCAGCTTGGCCGCGGTAGGGGATTACTACGAGCAGTACTTC. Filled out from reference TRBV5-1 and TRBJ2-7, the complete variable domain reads KAGVTQTPRYLIKTRGQQVTLSCSPISGHRSVSWYQQTPGQGLQFLFEYFSETQRNKGNFPGRFSGRQFSNSRSEMNVSTLELGDSALYLCASSLAAVGDYYEQYFGPGTRLTVT.

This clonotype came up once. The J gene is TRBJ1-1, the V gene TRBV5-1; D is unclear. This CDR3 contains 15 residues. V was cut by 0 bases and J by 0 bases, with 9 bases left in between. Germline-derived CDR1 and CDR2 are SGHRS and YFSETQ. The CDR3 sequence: CASSLVWGMNTEAFF. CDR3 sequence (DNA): TGCGCCAGCAGCTTGGTGTGGGGAATGAACACTGAAGCTTTCTTT.

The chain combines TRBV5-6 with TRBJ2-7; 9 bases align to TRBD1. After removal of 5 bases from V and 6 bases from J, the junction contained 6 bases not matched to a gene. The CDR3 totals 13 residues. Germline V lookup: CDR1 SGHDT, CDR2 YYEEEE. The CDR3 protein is CASRPGQGIEQYF. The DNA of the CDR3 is TGTGCCAGCAGACCGGGACAGGGCATCGAGCAGTACTTC. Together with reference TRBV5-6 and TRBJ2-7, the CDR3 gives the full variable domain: DAGVTQSPTHLIKTRGQQVTLRCSPKSGHDTVSWYQQALGQGPQFIFQYYEEEERQRGNFPDRFSGHQFPNYSSELNVNALLLGDSALYLCASRPGQGIEQYFGPGTRLTVT.

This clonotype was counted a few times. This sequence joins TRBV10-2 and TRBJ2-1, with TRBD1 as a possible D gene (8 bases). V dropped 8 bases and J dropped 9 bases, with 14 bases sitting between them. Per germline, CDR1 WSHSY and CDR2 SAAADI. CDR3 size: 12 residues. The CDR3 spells CASDRGGGEQFF. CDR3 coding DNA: TGCGCCAGCGACAGGGGCGGGGGTGAGCAGTTCTTC.

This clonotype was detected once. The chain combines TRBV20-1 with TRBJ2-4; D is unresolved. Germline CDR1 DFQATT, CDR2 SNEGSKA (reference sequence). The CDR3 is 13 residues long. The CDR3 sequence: CSTRFGSKNIQYF. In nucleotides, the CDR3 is TGCAGCACGAGGTTTGGTTCCAAAAACATTCAGTACTTC.